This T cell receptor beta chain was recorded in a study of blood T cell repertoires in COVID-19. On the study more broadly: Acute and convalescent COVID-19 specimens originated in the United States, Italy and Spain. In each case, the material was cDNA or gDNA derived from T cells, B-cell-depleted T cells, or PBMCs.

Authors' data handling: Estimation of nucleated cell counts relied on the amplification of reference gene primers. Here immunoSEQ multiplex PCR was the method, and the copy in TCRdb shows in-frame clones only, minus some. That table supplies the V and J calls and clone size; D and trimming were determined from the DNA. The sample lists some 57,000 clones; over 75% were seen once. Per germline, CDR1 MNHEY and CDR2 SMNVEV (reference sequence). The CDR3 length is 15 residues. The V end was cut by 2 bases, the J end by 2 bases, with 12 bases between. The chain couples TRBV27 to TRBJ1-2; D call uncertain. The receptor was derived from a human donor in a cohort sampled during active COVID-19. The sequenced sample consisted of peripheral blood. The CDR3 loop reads CASSLNGGQNYGYTF. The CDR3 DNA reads TGTGCCAGCAGTTTAAACGGAGGGCAGAACTATGGCTACACCTTC.